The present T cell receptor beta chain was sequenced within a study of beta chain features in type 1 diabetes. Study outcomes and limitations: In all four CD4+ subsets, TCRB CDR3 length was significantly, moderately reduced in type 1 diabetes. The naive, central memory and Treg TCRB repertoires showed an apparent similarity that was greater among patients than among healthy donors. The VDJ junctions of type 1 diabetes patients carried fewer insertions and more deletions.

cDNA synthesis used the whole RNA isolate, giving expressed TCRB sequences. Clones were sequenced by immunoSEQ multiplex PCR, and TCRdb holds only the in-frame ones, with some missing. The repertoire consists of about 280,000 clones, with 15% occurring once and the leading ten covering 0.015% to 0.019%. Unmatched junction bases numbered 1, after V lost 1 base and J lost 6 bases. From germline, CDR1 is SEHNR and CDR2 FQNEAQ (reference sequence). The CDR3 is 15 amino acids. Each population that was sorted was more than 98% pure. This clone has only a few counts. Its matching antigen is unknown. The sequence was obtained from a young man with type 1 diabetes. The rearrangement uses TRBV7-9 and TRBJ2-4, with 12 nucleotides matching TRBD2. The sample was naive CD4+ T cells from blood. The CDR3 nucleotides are TGTGCCAGCAGCTTAGAACTAGCGGGAGGAAACATTCAGTACTTC. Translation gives CASSLELAGGNIQYF.